These T cell receptor beta chains were read from a single sample in a study of shared clonotypes between healthy human individuals. Profiled with immunoSEQ multiplex PCR; TCRdb holds only in-frame clones, not every one. The table includes over 300,000 clones, more than 75% detected once. Source material: memory CD8+ T cells sorted from blood. These receptors all stem from a young man in good health. The CDR3 runs from the conserved cysteine through the conserved F or W. D genes are given only for firm matches. Clone size is given for some rows only: seen once, a few or many times, or a class if the clone is expanded.

>TRBV11-2|NA|TRBJ2-2|NA
CASSLDRAGMNTGELFF
TGTGCCAGCAGCTTAGATCGGGCGGGGATGAACACCGGGGAGCTGTTTTTT
>TRBV29-1|NA|TRBJ2-7|TRBD2
CSVLADTYEQYF
TGCAGCGTTCTAGCGGATACCTACGAGCAGTACTTC
>TRBV27|NA|TRBJ2-2|TRBD2
CASRFSNLAGGGTGELFF
TGTGCCAGCAGATTCTCCAATCTAGCGGGAGGGGGCACCGGGGAGCTGTTTTTT
>TRBV4-1|once|TRBJ2-5|NA
CASSQELVTGPQETQYF
TGCGCCAGCAGCCAAGAACTTGTGACGGGACCTCAAGAGACCCAGTACTTC
>TRBV10-3|NA|TRBJ1-3|NA
CAISESASSGNTIYF
TGTGCCATCAGTGAGTCTGCCTCCTCTGGAAACACCATATATTTT
>TRBV6-1|NA|TRBJ1-2|NA
CASSEAEGLVIHGYTF
TGTGCCAGCAGTGAAGCGGAAGGACTGGTAATCCATGGCTACACCTTC
>TRBV30|NA|TRBJ2-7|TRBD2
CAWSDSGASYEQYF
TGTGCCTGGAGTGATAGCGGGGCCTCCTACGAGCAGTACTTC
>TRBV7-6|NA|TRBJ1-5|NA
CASSLYQGMKGDQPQHF
TGTGCCAGCAGCTTATATCAGGGGATGAAAGGGGATCAGCCCCAGCATTTT
>TRBV9|NA|TRBJ2-3|NA
CASSREGSTDTQYF
TGTGCCAGCAGCCGGGAAGGAAGCACAGATACGCAGTATTTT
>TRBV5-4|NA|TRBJ2-1|TRBD2
CASSLGLAGNDEQFF
TGTGCCAGCAGCTTGGGACTAGCGGGGAACGATGAGCAGTTCTTC
>TRBV6-1|NA|TRBJ2-7|TRBD1
CASNLGTAHEQYF
TGTGCCAGCAATCTAGGGACAGCCCACGAGCAGTACTTC
>TRBV29-1|once|TRBJ2-2|NA
CSASDGELFF
TGCAGCGCTAGCGACGGGGAGCTGTTTTTT
>TRBV27|NA|TRBJ2-2|TRBD2
CASSGGLAKYTGELFF
TGTGCCAGCAGTGGAGGACTAGCGAAATACACCGGGGAGCTGTTTTTT
>TRBV6-6|NA|TRBJ1-6|NA
CASSQGSANSPLHF
TGTGCCAGCAGTCAGGGAAGCGCGAATTCACCCCTCCACTTT
>TRBV11-3|NA|TRBJ2-5|NA
CASSLVSPPGETQYF
TGTGCCAGCAGCTTAGTAAGTCCTCCAGGAGAGACCCAGTACTTC
>TRBV5-6|NA|TRBJ2-7|NA
CASSLERRTNYEQYF
TGTGCCAGCAGCTTGGAAAGACGGACCAACTACGAGCAGTACTTC
>TRBV28|NA|TRBJ1-5|NA
CASSFPVIMDNQPQHF
TGTGCCAGCAGTTTTCCGGTTATTATGGATAATCAGCCCCAGCATTTT
>TRBV7-9|once|TRBJ2-5|TRBD2
CASSFLAGGTYQETQYF
TGTGCCAGCAGCTTTCTCGCGGGAGGGACTTACCAAGAGACCCAGTACTTC
>TRBV5-1|NA|TRBJ2-5|TRBD2
CASSLAGGQETQYF
TGCGCCAGCAGCTTGGCGGGGGGGCAAGAGACCCAGTACTTC
>TRBV5-1|NA|TRBJ2-1|NA
CASSWRGEYNEQFF
TGCGCCAGCAGCTGGAGGGGAGAATACAATGAGCAGTTCTTC
>TRBV29-1|NA|TRBJ1-1|NA
CSVNLQGEAFF
TGCAGCGTGAATTTACAGGGCGAAGCTTTCTTT
>TRBV7-8|NA|TRBJ2-7|NA
CASSPRSGSSYEQYF
TGTGCCAGCAGCCCCCGTTCCGGGAGTTCCTACGAGCAGTACTTC
>TRBV5-6|NA|TRBJ2-1|NA
CASSLEFSYNEQFF
TGTGCCAGCAGTCTAGAATTTAGTTACAATGAGCAGTTCTTC
>TRBV5-6|NA|TRBJ2-7|NA
CASSLTSYEQYF
TGTGCCAGCAGCTTGACTAGTTACGAGCAGTACTTC
>TRBV27|NA|TRBJ1-2|NA
CASTPMLGGLGGYTF
TGTGCCAGCACCCCCATGTTGGGGGGCCTGGGAGGCTACACCTTC
>TRBV29-1|NA|TRBJ2-5|NA
CSVLPDRNQETQYF
TGCAGCGTTTTGCCCGACAGGAACCAAGAGACCCAGTACTTC
>TRBV6-5|once|TRBJ2-2|NA
CASSYLDTGELFF
TGTGCCAGCAGTTACCTCGACACCGGGGAGCTGTTTTTT
>TRBV5-1|once|TRBJ1-1|NA
CASSLAIFTGYTEAFF
TGCGCCAGCAGCTTGGCAATCTTTACAGGATACACTGAAGCTTTCTTT
>TRBV7-9|NA|TRBJ2-3|NA
CASSLTDPHTDTQYF
TGTGCCAGCAGCTTGACAGACCCACACACAGATACGCAGTATTTT
>TRBV7-9|NA|TRBJ2-7|TRBD1
CASSSTGGTPAYEQYF
TGTGCCAGCAGCTCAACAGGGGGGACTCCCGCCTACGAGCAGTACTTC
>TRBV5-1|NA|TRBJ1-1|NA
CASSLTNWGGTEAFF
TGCGCCAGCAGCCTAACGAATTGGGGCGGGACTGAAGCTTTCTTT
>TRBV2|NA|TRBJ1-2|NA
CASSDLVNYGYTF
TGTGCCAGCAGTGACTTAGTGAACTATGGCTACACCTTC